This T cell receptor (beta chain) was sequenced for a study of OX40 agonist ivuxolimab in advanced cancers. Broader study findings: Among the least clonally expanded were partial responders at 0.1-3.0 mg/kg. Clonal expansion was seen in CD4+ and CD8+ blood T cells by week 6 at 0.1 to 3.0 mg/kg.

People who had autoimmune disease history or systemic immunosuppression were excluded. This clone was seen a single time. Its specificity is not known. TCRdb's table, derived via immunoSEQ multiplex PCR, lists solely in-frame clones and lacks some. The repertoire holds approximately 74,000 clones, with around 80% as singletons. V gave up 2 bases and J gave up 7 bases, with 5 bases separating them. The germline V gene has CDR1 MNHNY and CDR2 SVGAGI (reference sequence). This CDR3 is 11 amino acids long. The sample here was CD4+ or CD8+ T cells sorted from blood, taken in a trial of the OX40 agonist ivuxolimab. This clonotype was obtained from an adult with an advanced solid tumor such as melanoma, head and neck, liver or kidney cancer. The J gene is TRBJ1-2, the V gene TRBV6-6; D not certain. DNA for the CDR3: TGTGCCAGCAGTTACAATCGTGGCTACACCTTC. Translation: CASSYNRGYTF.